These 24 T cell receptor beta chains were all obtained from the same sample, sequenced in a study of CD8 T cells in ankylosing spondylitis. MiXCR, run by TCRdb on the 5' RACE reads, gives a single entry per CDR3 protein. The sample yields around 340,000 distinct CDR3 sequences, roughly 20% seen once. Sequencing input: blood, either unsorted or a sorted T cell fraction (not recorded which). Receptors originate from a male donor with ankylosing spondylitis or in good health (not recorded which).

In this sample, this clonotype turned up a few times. Here the CDR3 DNA reads TGCAGCGTGAGGACGTTATACGAGCAGTACTTC. It encodes CSVRTLYEQYF. The chain carries TRBV29-1 and TRBJ2-7; D is undetermined. Germline V gene sequence: CDR1 SQVTM, CDR2 ANQGSEA. The CDR3 covers 11 residues. The ends were cut back, 6 bases at V and 4 bases at J, with 10 bases in the middle.

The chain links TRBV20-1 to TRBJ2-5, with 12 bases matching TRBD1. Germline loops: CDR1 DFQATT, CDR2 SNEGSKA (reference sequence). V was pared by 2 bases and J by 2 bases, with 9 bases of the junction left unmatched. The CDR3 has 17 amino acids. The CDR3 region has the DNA TGCAGTGCTAGATCTTACCGGGACAGGGGGCATCAAGAGACCCAGTACTTC. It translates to CSARSYRDRGHQETQYF.

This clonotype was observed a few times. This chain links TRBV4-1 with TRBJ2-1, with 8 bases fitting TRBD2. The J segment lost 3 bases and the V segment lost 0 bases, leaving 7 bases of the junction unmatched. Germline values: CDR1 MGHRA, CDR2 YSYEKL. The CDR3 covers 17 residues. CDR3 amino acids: CASSQDLAGGSYNEQFF. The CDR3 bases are TGCGCCAGCAGCCAAGATTTGGCGGGGGGAAGCTACAATGAGCAGTTCTTC.

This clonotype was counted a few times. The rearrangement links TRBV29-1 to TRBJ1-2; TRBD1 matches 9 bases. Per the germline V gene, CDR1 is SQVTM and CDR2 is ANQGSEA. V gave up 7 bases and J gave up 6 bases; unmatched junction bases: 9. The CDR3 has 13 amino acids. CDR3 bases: TGCAGCGCTCCCCACAGGGGGCTCGATGGCTACACCTTC. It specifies CSAPHRGLDGYTF.

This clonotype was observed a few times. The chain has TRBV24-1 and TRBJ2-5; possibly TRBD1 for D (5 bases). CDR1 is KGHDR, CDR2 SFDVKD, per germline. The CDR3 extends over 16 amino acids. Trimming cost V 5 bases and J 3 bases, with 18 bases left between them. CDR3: CATSASTDAWEETQYF. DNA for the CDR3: TGTGCCACCAGTGCTTCGACAGACGCTTGGGAAGAGACCCAGTACTTC.

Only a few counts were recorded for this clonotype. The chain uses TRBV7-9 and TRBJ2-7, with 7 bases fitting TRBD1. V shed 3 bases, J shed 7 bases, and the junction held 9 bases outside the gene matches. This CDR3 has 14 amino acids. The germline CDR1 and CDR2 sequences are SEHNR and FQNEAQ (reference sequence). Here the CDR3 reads CASSFGTDVGEQYF. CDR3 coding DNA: TGTGCCAGCAGCTTCGGGACAGACGTGGGTGAGCAGTACTTC.

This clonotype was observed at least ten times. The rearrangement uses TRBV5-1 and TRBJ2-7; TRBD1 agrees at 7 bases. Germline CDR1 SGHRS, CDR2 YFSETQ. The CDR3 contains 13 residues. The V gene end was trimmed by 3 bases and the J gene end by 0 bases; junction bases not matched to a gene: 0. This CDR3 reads CASSWDSSYEQYF. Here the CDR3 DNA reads TGCGCCAGCAGCTGGGACAGCTCCTACGAGCAGTACTTC.

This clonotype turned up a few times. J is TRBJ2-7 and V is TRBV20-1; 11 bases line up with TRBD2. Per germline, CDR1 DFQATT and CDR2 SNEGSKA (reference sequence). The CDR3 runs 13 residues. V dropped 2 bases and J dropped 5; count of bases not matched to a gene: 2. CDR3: CSARLAGGHEQYF. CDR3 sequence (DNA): TGCAGTGCTAGACTAGCGGGGGGCCACGAGCAGTACTTC.

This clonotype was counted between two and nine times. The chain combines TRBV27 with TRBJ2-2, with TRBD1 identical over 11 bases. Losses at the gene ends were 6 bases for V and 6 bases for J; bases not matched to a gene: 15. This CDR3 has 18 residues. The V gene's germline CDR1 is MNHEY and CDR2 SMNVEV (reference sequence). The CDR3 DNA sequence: TGTGCCAGCAGCCATACCCGGGACAGGGGGAGATTTGCCGGGGAGCTGTTTTTT. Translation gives CASSHTRDRGRFAGELFF.

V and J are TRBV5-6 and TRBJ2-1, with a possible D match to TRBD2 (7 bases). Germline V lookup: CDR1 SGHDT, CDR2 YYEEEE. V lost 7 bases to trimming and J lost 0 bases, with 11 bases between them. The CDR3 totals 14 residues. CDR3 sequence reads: CASRGALSYNEQFF. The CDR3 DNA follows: TGTGCCAGCCGGGGGGCTCTCTCCTACAATGAGCAGTTCTTC.

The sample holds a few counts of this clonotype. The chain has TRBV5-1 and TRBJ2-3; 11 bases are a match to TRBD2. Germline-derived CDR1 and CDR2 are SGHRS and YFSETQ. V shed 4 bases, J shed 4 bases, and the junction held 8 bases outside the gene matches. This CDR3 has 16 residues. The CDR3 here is CASSTTSGAQPDTQYF. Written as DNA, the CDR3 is TGCGCCAGCAGCACGACTAGCGGGGCCCAACCAGATACGCAGTATTTT.

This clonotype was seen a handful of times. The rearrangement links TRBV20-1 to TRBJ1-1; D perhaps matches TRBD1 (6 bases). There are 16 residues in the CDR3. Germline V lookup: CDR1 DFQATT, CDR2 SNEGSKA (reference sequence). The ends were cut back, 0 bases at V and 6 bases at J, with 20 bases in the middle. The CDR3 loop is CSARDSRGLLRAEAFF. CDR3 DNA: TGCAGTGCTAGAGACTCACGGGGGCTCCTCCGGGCTGAAGCTTTCTTT.

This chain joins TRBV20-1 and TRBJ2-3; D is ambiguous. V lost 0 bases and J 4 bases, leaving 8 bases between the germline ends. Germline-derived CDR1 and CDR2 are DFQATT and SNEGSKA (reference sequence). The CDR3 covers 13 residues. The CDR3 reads CSARDKGADTQYF. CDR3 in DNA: TGCAGTGCTAGAGATAAGGGTGCAGATACGCAGTATTTT.

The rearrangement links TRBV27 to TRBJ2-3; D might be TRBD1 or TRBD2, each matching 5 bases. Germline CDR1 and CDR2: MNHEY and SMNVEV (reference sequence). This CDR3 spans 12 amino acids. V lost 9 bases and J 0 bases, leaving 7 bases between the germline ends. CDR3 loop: CARGESTDTQYF. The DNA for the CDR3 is TGTGCCAGGGGGGAGAGCACAGATACGCAGTATTTT.

Here the CDR3 reads CASSPPGTSGGAYGEQFF. The CDR3 DNA follows: TGTGCCAGCAGCCCGCCGGGGACTAGCGGGGGGGCTTATGGTGAGCAGTTCTTC. The chain has TRBV11-1 and TRBJ2-1, with 16 positions matching TRBD2. Germline V gene lookup returns CDR1 SGHAT and CDR2 FQDESV (reference sequence). The CDR3 is 18 residues long. Losses at the gene ends were 5 bases for V and 9 bases for J; bases not matched to a gene: 13.

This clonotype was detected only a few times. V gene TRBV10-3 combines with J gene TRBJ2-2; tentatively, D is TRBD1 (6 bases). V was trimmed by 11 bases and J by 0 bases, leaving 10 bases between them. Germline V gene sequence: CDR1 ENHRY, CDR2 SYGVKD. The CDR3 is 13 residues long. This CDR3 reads CAPGTPNTGELFF. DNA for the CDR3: TGTGCCCCCGGGACACCGAACACCGGGGAGCTGTTTTTT.

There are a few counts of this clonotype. DNA for the CDR3: TGTGCCAGCAGCTTAGGTGGGGGACGGAACGAGCAGTACTTC. It yields the protein CASSLGGGRNEQYF. The chain recombines TRBV7-9 with TRBJ2-7; D may correspond to TRBD1 or TRBD2 (5 bases each). Germline V lookup: CDR1 SEHNR, CDR2 FQNEAQ (reference sequence). V gave up 1 base and J gave up 5 bases, with 12 bases separating them. This CDR3 contains 14 residues.

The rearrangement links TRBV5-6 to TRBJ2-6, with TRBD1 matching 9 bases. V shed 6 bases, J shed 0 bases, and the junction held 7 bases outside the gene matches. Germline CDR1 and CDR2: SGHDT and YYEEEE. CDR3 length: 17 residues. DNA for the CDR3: TGTGCCAGCACCCGGACAGGGGATCACTCTGGGGCCAACGTCCTGACTTTC. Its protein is CASTRTGDHSGANVLTF.

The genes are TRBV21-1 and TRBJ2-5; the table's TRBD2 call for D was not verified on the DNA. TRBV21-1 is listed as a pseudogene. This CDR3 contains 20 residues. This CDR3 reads CASSKGRRLAGGHLKETQYF. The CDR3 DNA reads TGTGCCAGCAGCAAAGGCCGACGACTAGCGGGGGGGCACTTGAAAGAGACCCAGTACTTC.

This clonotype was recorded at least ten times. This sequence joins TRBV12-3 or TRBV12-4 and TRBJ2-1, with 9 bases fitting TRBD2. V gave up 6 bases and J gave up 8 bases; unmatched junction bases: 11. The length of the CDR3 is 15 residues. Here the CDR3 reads CASSRAGGPLDEQFF. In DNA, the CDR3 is TGTGCCAGCAGCCGAGCGGGGGGTCCCTTGGATGAGCAGTTCTTC.

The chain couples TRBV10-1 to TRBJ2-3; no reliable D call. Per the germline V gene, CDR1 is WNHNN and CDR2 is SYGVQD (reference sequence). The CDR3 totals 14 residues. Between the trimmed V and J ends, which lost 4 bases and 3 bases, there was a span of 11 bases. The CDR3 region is CASSGSGRTDTQYF. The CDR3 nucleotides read TGCGCCAGCAGTGGATCAGGACGAACAGATACGCAGTATTTT.

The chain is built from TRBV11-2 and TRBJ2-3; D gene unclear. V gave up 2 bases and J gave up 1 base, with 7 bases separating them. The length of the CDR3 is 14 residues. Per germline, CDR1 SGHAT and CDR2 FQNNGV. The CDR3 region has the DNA TGTGCCAGCAGCTTACCCGACGGCACAGATACGCAGTATTTT. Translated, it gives CASSLPDGTDTQYF.

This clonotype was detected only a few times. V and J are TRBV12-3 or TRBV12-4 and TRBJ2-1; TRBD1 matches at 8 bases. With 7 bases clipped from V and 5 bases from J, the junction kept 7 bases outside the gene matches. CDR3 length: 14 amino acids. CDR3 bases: TGTGCCAGCACCTCCGGGACAGGACACAATGAGCAGTTCTTC. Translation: CASTSGTGHNEQFF.

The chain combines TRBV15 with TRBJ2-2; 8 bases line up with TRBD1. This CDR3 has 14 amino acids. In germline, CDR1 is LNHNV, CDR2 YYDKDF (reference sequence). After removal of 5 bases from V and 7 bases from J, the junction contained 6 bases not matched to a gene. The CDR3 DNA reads TGTGCCACCAGCGTGACAGGGGAAGGCGGGGAGCTGTTTTTT. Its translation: CATSVTGEGGELFF.